These 26 T cell receptor beta chains came from one sample sequenced in a study of T-cell memory formation after mild COVID-19. MiXCR was run by TCRdb on the 5' RACE reads, yielding one entry per CDR3 protein. The data show over 150,000 distinct CDR3 sequences, roughly 20% seen once. The material sequenced was PBMCs or a T cell subset sorted from them (not recorded which). These receptors all stem from a man aged 18 to 30 who had mild COVID-19 (a few samples of this study predate the infection). Cell type and time point are not known.

This chain links TRBV5-1 with TRBJ1-1, with D uncertain. The CDR3 sequence is 14 residues long. Looked up from germline, CDR1 is SGHRS and CDR2 is YFSETQ. The ends were cut back, 7 bases at V and 0 bases at J, with 13 bases in the middle. CDR3 DNA: TGCGCCAGCGGGAACGGTGGTTTGAACACTGAAGCTTTCTTT. It is translated as CASGNGGLNTEAFF.

At least ten counts were recorded for this clonotype. This chain uses TRBV11-2 with TRBJ2-5; 11 bases are a match to TRBD1. CDR1 and CDR2 from the germline V gene are SGHAT and FQNNGV. V lost 6 bases and J lost 7; bases outside the gene matches: 7. CDR3 length: 14 residues. The CDR3 is CASRGTGGSGTQYF. The CDR3 region has the DNA TGTGCCAGCAGAGGGACAGGGGGGTCTGGGACCCAGTACTTC.

The rearrangement links TRBV28 to TRBJ2-3; D might be TRBD1 (6 bases). Per germline, CDR1 MDHEN and CDR2 SYDVKM. With 5 bases removed from V and 3 bases from J, the gap between germline ends came to 18 bases. This CDR3 is 16 amino acids long. The CDR3, as DNA: TGTGCCAGCAGTGTACTTCGGATGACAGGTACAGATACGCAGTATTTT. Its translation is CASSVLRMTGTDTQYF.

V usage is TRBV7-3 and J usage is TRBJ1-5; no clear D gene. The CDR3 spans 13 residues. V lost 0 bases and J 4 bases, leaving 4 bases between the germline ends. Germline V CDR1 and CDR2: SGHTA, FQGTGA. The CDR3 DNA is TGTGCCAGCAGCTTAACAGAAAATCAGCCCCAGCATTTT. Protein product: CASSLTENQPQHF. Full variable domain (remainder filled in from reference TRBV7-3 and TRBJ1-5): GAGVSQTPSNKVTEKGKYVELRCDPISGHTALYWYRQSLGQGPEFLIYFQGTGAADDSGLPNDRFFAVRPEGSVSTLKIQRTERGDSAVYLCASSLTENQPQHFGDGTRLSIL.

In this sample, this clonotype turned up a few times. DNA for the CDR3: TGTGCCAGCAGTTGGGCAGGGGGGACTAACACTGAAGCTTTCTTT. As protein: CASSWAGGTNTEAFF. The gene calls are TRBV6-5 and TRBJ1-1; 7 bases align to TRBD1. Trimming removed 4 bases from V and 2 bases from J; junction bases left unmatched: 7. Germline V gene data show CDR1 as MNHEY and CDR2 as SVGAGI. CDR3 length: 15 amino acids.

This clonotype was seen a handful of times. The V call is TRBV20-1, the J call TRBJ1-1, with a weak D call TRBD1 (6 bases). CDR1 and CDR2 (germline): DFQATT, SNEGSKA (reference sequence). The CDR3 loop spans 10 amino acids. Between the trimmed V and J ends, which lost 6 bases and 10 bases, there was a span of 12 bases. CDR3 in DNA: TGCAGTGCGGGGGCTCCGAGAGCTTTCTTT. This translates into CSAGAPRAFF.

The chain combines TRBV21-1 with TRBJ1-1; TRBD1 is taken as the D call from the table, unchecked against the DNA. TRBV21-1 is assigned pseudogene status. This CDR3 is 15 amino acids long. DNA of the CDR3: TGTGCCAGCAGCAAAGCCCCGGGACAGGGACCCGAAGCTTTCTTT. It is translated as CASSKAPGQGPEAFF.

This clonotype has at least ten counts. The V and J genes are TRBV7-6 and TRBJ1-6, with 10 positions matching TRBD1. CDR3 length: 15 amino acids. The germline V gene has CDR1 SGHVS and CDR2 FNYEAQ. V trimming: 4 bases; J trimming: 10 bases; junction bases outside the gene matches: 7. CDR3 in amino acids: CASSSGQGKISPLHF. The CDR3 DNA reads TGTGCCAGCAGCTCGGGACAGGGGAAAATCTCACCCCTCCACTTT.

This clonotype has only a few counts. This chain links TRBV20-1 with TRBJ2-6, with D maybe TRBD1 (5 bases). CDR1 is DFQATT, CDR2 SNEGSKA, per germline (reference sequence). This CDR3 contains 14 residues. Trimming removed 4 bases at V and 0 bases at J, with 7 bases between. This CDR3 is CSAIQGSGANVLTF. CDR3 in DNA: TGCAGTGCTATCCAGGGCTCTGGGGCCAACGTCCTGACTTTC.

The chain carries TRBV28 and TRBJ2-1; perhaps TRBD1 as D (6 bases). The CDR3 totals 17 residues. Germline V lookup: CDR1 MDHEN, CDR2 SYDVKM. V lost 3 bases, J lost 4 bases, and 19 bases lay in between. CDR3 amino acids: CASSLVSGHVFYNEQFF. Written as DNA, the CDR3 is TGTGCCAGCAGTTTGGTGTCGGGACATGTGTTTTACAATGAGCAGTTCTTC.

This clonotype was picked up one time. The V call is TRBV29-1, the J call TRBJ1-2; 8 nucleotides align to TRBD1. The V gene end was trimmed by 6 bases and the J gene end by 4 bases; junction bases not matched to a gene: 4. The CDR3 loop spans 12 amino acids. Germline CDR1 is SQVTM and CDR2 is ANQGSEA. The DNA of the CDR3 is TGCAGCGTCGGGGACAGGACCTATGGCTACACCTTC. Protein: CSVGDRTYGYTF.

This clonotype was observed at least ten times. The chain recombines TRBV7-2 with TRBJ1-1; D remains ambiguous. CDR3 length: 14 amino acids. CDR1 SGHTA and CDR2 FQGNSA come from the germline V gene. V lost 5 bases to trimming and J lost 0 bases, with 10 bases between them. The CDR3 sequence is CASSDGPLNTEAFF. In nucleotides, the CDR3 is TGTGCCAGCAGCGATGGACCGTTGAACACTGAAGCTTTCTTT.

This clonotype was detected only a few times. The gene calls are TRBV5-1 and TRBJ2-7; weak D call: TRBD2 (5 bases). V dropped 6 bases and J dropped 0 bases, with 13 bases sitting between them. The CDR3 covers 14 residues. Germline CDR1 is SGHRS and CDR2 is YFSETQ. The CDR3 nucleotides are TGCGCCAGCAAGGAGGAGCCAAACTCCTACGAGCAGTACGTC. This translates into CASKEEPNSYEQYV.

The chain links TRBV6-6 to TRBJ1-1; a possible D gene is TRBD1 (5 bases). Trimming pared 8 bases from V and 1 base from J, leaving 11 bases between. CDR1 and CDR2 from the germline V gene are MNHNY and SVGAGI (reference sequence). The CDR3 extends over 13 amino acids. CDR3 nucleotide sequence: TGTGCCAGCGGGGGATTTCAGAACACTGAAGCTTTCTTT. Translating gives CASGGFQNTEAFF.

This sequence joins TRBV5-1 and TRBJ1-1, with D unresolved. Germline V gene sequence: CDR1 SGHRS, CDR2 YFSETQ. The CDR3 extends over 15 amino acids. Trimming cost V 0 bases and J 1 base, with 10 bases left between them. This CDR3 reads CASSLDGTPNTEAFF. CDR3 DNA sequence: TGCGCCAGCAGCTTGGACGGCACCCCGAACACTGAAGCTTTCTTT.

This clonotype was detected only a few times. The rearrangement uses TRBV11-2 and TRBJ1-1; D is unresolved. Germline V lookup: CDR1 SGHAT, CDR2 FQNNGV. This CDR3 has 12 amino acids. With 5 bases removed from V and 2 bases from J, the gap between germline ends came to 6 bases. As DNA, the CDR3 is TGTGCCAGCAGCAAGACAAACACTGAAGCTTTCTTT. As protein: CASSKTNTEAFF.

This clonotype was found a few times. The gene calls are TRBV10-3 and TRBJ2-7, with 7 bases lining up with TRBD2. V lost 7 bases, J lost 3 bases, and 9 bases stayed unmatched. This CDR3 is 14 amino acids long. CDR1 is ENHRY and CDR2 is SYGVKD in the germline V gene. CDR3 bases: TGTGCCATCACTGGGGAGGGGACCAACTACGAGCAGTACTTC. It yields the protein CAITGEGTNYEQYF.

In its sample, this clonotype was seen many times. The chain joins TRBV20-1 to TRBJ2-5; D is possibly TRBD2 (6 bases). The length of the CDR3 is 14 residues. Germline CDR1 and CDR2: DFQATT and SNEGSKA (reference sequence). The germline V and J ends were trimmed by 0 bases and 1 base, with 9 bases remaining between them. CDR3 bases: TGCAGTGCTAGAGATAGGAGGGGCCAAGAGACCCAGTACTTC. Translated: CSARDRRGQETQYF.

This sequence joins TRBV2 and TRBJ1-1; D is uncertain. The CDR3 runs 13 residues. Germline V gene lookup returns CDR1 SNHLY and CDR2 FYNNEI. V was clipped by 5 bases and J by 4 bases, with 11 bases between them. CDR3 sequence reads: CASSYGSGTEAFF. The CDR3 nucleotides are TGTGCCAGCAGTTACGGTTCGGGCACTGAAGCTTTCTTT.

The chain has TRBV18 and TRBJ2-7, with a tentative D call TRBD1 (5 bases). CDR1 and CDR2 (germline): KGHSH, LQKENI. Trimming shortened V by 5 bases and J by 3 bases, and 11 bases separated the two germline ends. This CDR3 has 13 residues. Written as DNA, the CDR3 is TGTGCCAGCTCAGCAGTTGACAGCTACGAGCAGTACGTC. Its translation is CASSAVDSYEQYV.

This clonotype was seen more than once but under ten times. The chain employs TRBV6-1 and TRBJ1-3; 8 positions match TRBD1. The CDR3 is 13 amino acids. Germline CDR1 is MNHNS and CDR2 is SASEGT. The ends lost 6 bases at V and 2 bases at J; junction bases unmatched: 0. The CDR3 region has the DNA TGTGCCAGCAGGGACAGGGCTGGAAACACCATATATTTT. Translation: CASRDRAGNTIYF.

The V and J genes are TRBV6-2 or TRBV6-3 and TRBJ1-1; 7 positions agree with TRBD1. CDR1 MNHEY and CDR2 SVGEGT come from the germline V gene. The junction had 13 bases not matched to a gene; V was cut back by 2 bases and J by 4 bases. This CDR3 region has 17 residues. CDR3 nucleotides: TGTGCCAGCAGTTACGGTGGGACAGTCGGGGCATCCACTGAAGCTTTCTTT. Protein product: CASSYGGTVGASTEAFF.

The rearrangement joins TRBV20-1 to TRBJ2-1; TRBD2 matches at 10 bases. CDR1 DFQATT and CDR2 SNEGSKA come from the germline V gene (reference sequence). V lost 3 bases, J lost 7 bases, and 9 bases stayed unmatched. The CDR3 has 15 residues. CDR3 sequence reads: CSARAIAGGRNEQFF. The CDR3 DNA reads TGCAGTGCTAGGGCTATAGCGGGGGGCCGGAATGAGCAGTTCTTC.

Many counts were recorded for this clonotype. The rearrangement links TRBV5-1 to TRBJ2-7; TRBD1 matches 8 bases. With 0 bases clipped from V and 5 bases from J, the junction kept 4 bases outside the gene matches. The CDR3 runs to 14 residues. Germline V gives CDR1 SGHRS, CDR2 YFSETQ. CDR3 DNA sequence: TGCGCCAGCAGCTTGGGGCAGGGGGCCCACGAGCAGTACTTC. This translates into CASSLGQGAHEQYF.

This sequence joins TRBV6-1 and TRBJ2-7; D is possibly TRBD1 or TRBD2 (6 bases each). Germline V gene sequence: CDR1 MNHNS, CDR2 SASEGT. The CDR3 is 15 amino acids. With 2 bases removed from V and 0 bases from J, the gap between germline ends came to 11 bases. DNA for the CDR3: TGTGCCAGCAGTGAAAAGGGGGGTTTCTCCTACGAGCAGTACTTC. Translated: CASSEKGGFSYEQYF.

The chain links TRBV29-1 to TRBJ2-5, with D unresolved. CDR3 length: 14 residues. Germline CDR1 is SQVTM and CDR2 is ANQGSEA. Trimming stripped 4 bases from V and 1 base from J, with 13 bases between. The CDR3 reads CSVVDFALQETQYF. Written as DNA, the CDR3 is TGCAGCGTTGTAGATTTTGCCCTCCAAGAGACCCAGTACTTC. The full variable domain, its missing parts supplied by reference TRBV29-1 and TRBJ2-5, is SAVISQKPSRDICQRGTSLTIQCQVDSQVTMMFWYRQQPGQSLTLIATANQGSEATYESGFVIDKFPISRPNLTFSTLTVSNMSPEDSSIYLCSVVDFALQETQYFGPGTRLLVL.